The 10 T cell receptor beta chains listed next were all sequenced from one sample in a study of cytomegalovirus exposure and HLA in healthy donors. PCR was performed using 60 Vbeta and 13 Jbeta primers. Sequenced by immunoSEQ multiplex PCR; TCRdb stores in-frame clones only, minus some. The sample lists some 70,000 clones, 60% to 75% occurring once. Sequences were obtained from PBMCs. These receptors originate from a male donor in good health and CMV-seropositive.

This clone was seen only a few times. This chain uses TRBV30 with TRBJ1-5, with D tentatively TRBD1 (5 bases). Per the germline V gene, CDR1 is GTSNPN and CDR2 is SVGIG (reference sequence). The V and J ends lost 3 bases and 4 bases respectively, with 10 bases between them. The CDR3 consists of 13 residues. DNA of the CDR3: TGTGCCTGGAGACCAGGGATAAATCAGCCCCAGCATTTT. This codes for CAWRPGINQPQHF. Together with reference TRBV30 and TRBJ1-5, the CDR3 gives the full variable domain: SQTIHQWPATLVQPVGSPLSLECTVEGTSNPNLYWYRQAAGRGLQLLFYSVGIGQISSEVPQNLSASRPQDRQFILSSKKLLLSDSGFYLCAWRPGINQPQHFGDGTRLSIL.

This clone was found a few times. This chain uses TRBV11-3 with TRBJ2-2; possible D gene TRBD2, 5 bases. This CDR3 has 15 residues. CDR1 and CDR2 (germline): SGHNT, YENEEA. Between the trimmed V and J ends, which lost 5 bases and 4 bases, there was a span of 14 bases. CDR3 sequence (DNA): TGTGCCAGCAGCCCATCTACTAGTGCCACCGGGGAGCTGTTTTTT. It encodes CASSPSTSATGELFF.

This clone has just a few counts. V and J are TRBV2 and TRBJ2-2, with 7 bases identical to TRBD2. Germline CDR1 and CDR2: SNHLY and FYNNEI. The CDR3 extends over 18 amino acids. V was clipped by 4 bases and J by 4 bases; unmatched bases: 15. CDR3 sequence reads: CASSVEELLGGSTGELFF. In DNA, the CDR3 is TGTGCCAGCAGTGTGGAGGAGCTATTGGGAGGGAGCACCGGGGAGCTGTTTTTT.

V gene TRBV7-2 combines with J gene TRBJ2-7, with 8 bases aligning to TRBD2. CDR3 length: 16 amino acids. Germline assignment: CDR1 SGHTA and CDR2 FQGNSA. Trimming at V came to 2 bases and at J to 0 bases, leaving 6 bases not matched to a gene. The CDR3 loop reads CASSLFGSGSSYEQYF. The CDR3 DNA follows: TGTGCCAGCAGCTTATTCGGGAGCGGGAGCTCCTACGAGCAGTACTTC.

There are a few counts of this clone. This sequence joins TRBV9 and TRBJ2-1, with TRBD2 identical over 8 bases. Trimming removed 4 bases from V and 4 bases from J; junction bases left unmatched: 10. The CDR3 spans 16 residues. Germline lookup yields CDR1 SGDLS and CDR2 YYNGEE. CDR3 loop: CASSPPGRGAYNEQFF. CDR3 nucleotides: TGTGCCAGCAGCCCCCCAGGGCGGGGGGCTTACAATGAGCAGTTCTTC.

The V and J genes are TRBV18 and TRBJ1-1, with TRBD1 identical over 7 bases. With 3 bases clipped from V and 4 bases from J, the junction kept 8 bases outside the gene matches. This CDR3 has 15 amino acids. Germline V CDR1 and CDR2: KGHSH, LQKENI. Here the CDR3 reads CASSPGTAFGTEAFF. Here the CDR3 DNA reads TGTGCCAGCTCACCCGGGACAGCTTTTGGCACTGAAGCTTTCTTT.

The chain joins TRBV5-5 to TRBJ2-7; 12 nucleotides line up with TRBD2. The CDR3 length is 16 residues. The trim removed 0 bases at V and 2 bases at J, leaving 3 bases unmatched. Germline assignment: CDR1 SGHKS and CDR2 YYEKEE (reference sequence). The CDR3 region has the DNA TGTGCCAGCAGCTTGGGTAGGACTAGCGGGACCTACGAGCAGTACTTC. Translating it yields CASSLGRTSGTYEQYF.

The genes are TRBV2 and TRBJ1-1; 10 positions match TRBD1. V lost 6 bases to trimming and J lost 7 bases; unmatched junction nucleotides: 5. This CDR3 is 13 amino acids long. Germline V CDR1 and CDR2: SNHLY, FYNNEI. This CDR3 reads CASSRDRGREAFF. CDR3 DNA sequence: TGTGCCAGCAGCCGGGACAGGGGACGTGAAGCTTTCTTT.

This sequence joins TRBV19 and TRBJ1-1; weak D call: TRBD1 (5 bases). This CDR3 is built from 15 residues. Germline V lookup: CDR1 LNHDA, CDR2 SQIVND (reference sequence). V gave up 6 bases and J gave up 5 bases, with 19 bases separating them. CDR3: CASRGPGQGRTEAFF. CDR3 DNA: TGTGCCAGTAGGGGCCCCGGGCAGGGTAGAACTGAAGCTTTCTTT.

The chain recombines TRBV11-2 with TRBJ2-7; a possible D gene is TRBD1 (6 bases). Per the germline V gene, CDR1 is SGHAT and CDR2 is FQNNGV. V lost 2 bases, J lost 4 bases, and 12 bases lay in between. The CDR3 has 14 amino acids. Written as DNA, the CDR3 is TGTGCCAGCAGCTTATCGGGACATCTATACGAGCAGTACTTC. It is translated as CASSLSGHLYEQYF.